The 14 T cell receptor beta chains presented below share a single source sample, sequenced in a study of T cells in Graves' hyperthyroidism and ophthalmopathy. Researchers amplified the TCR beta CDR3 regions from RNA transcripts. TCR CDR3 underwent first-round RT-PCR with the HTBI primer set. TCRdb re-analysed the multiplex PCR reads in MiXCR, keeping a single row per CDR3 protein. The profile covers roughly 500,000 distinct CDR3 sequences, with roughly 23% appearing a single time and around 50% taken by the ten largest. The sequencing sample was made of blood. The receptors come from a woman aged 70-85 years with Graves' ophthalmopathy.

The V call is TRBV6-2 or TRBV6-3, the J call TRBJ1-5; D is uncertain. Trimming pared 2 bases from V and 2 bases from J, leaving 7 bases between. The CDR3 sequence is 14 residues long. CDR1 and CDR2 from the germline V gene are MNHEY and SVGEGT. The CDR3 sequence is CASSYEGGNQPQHF. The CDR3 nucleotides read TGTGCCAGCAGTTACGAGGGAGGCAATCAGCCCCAGCATTTT.

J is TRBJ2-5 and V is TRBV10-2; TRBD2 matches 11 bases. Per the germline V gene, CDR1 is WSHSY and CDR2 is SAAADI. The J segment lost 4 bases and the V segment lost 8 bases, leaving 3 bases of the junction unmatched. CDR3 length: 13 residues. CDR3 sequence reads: CASALAGVETQYF. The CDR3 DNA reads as TGCGCCAGCGCACTAGCGGGAGTAGAGACCCAGTACTTC.

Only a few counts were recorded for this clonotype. CDR3 coding DNA: TGTGCCAGCAGTGAATCCTTGCAGGGGACCTCTTCTTACGAGCAGTACTTC. Encoded protein: CASSESLQGTSSYEQYF. This rearrangement joins TRBV6-1 to TRBJ2-7; perhaps TRBD1 as D (6 bases). Trimming took off 2 bases at V and 4 bases at J, with 21 bases between the two ends. The germline gives CDR1 MNHNS, CDR2 SASEGT. This CDR3 region has 17 residues.

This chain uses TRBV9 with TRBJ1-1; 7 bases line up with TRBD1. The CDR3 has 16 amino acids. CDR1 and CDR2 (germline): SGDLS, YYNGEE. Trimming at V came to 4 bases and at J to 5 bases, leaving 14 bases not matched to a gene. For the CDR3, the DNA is TGTGCCAGCAGCTTAAACGACCTAGACAGGGCTACTGAAGCTTTCTTT. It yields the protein CASSLNDLDRATEAFF.

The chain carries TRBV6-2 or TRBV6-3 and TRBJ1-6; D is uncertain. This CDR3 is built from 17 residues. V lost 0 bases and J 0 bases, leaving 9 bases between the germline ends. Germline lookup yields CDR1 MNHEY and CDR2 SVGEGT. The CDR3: CASSYSRASSYNSPLHF. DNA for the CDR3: TGTGCCAGCAGTTACTCGAGGGCCAGCTCCTATAATTCACCCCTCCACTTT.

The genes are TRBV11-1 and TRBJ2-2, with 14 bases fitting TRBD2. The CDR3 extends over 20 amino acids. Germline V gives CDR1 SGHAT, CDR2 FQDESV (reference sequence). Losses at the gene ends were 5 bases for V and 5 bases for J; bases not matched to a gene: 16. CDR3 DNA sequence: TGTGCCAGCAGCCCCGAAGTGACCCCGGGACTAGCGGGAGCAACCGGGGAGCTGTTTTTT. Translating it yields CASSPEVTPGLAGATGELFF.

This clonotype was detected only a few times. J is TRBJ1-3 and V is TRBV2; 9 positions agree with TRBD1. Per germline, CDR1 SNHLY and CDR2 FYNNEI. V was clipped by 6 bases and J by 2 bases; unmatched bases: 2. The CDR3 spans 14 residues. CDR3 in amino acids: CASRRQGAGNTIYF. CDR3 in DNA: TGTGCCAGCAGGCGACAGGGGGCTGGAAACACCATATATTTT.

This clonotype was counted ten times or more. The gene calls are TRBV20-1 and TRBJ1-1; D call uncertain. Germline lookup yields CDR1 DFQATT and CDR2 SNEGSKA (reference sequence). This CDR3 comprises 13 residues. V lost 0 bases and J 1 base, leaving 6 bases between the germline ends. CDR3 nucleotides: TGCAGTGCTAGAGATCCGAGGAACACTGAAGCTTTCTTT. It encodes CSARDPRNTEAFF.

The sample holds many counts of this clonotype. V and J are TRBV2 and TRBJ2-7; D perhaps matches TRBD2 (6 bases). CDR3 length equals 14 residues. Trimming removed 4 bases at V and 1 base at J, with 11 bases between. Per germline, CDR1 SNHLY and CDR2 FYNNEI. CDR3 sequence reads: CASSGGLDSYEQYF. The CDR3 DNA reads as TGTGCCAGCAGTGGGGGACTCGATTCCTACGAGCAGTACTTC.

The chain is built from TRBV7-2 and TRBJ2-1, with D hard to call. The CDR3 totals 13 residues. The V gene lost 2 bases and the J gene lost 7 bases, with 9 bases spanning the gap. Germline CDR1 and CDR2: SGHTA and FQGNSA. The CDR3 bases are TGTGCCAGCAGCTTAACATACCCGAATGAGCAGTTCTTC. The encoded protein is CASSLTYPNEQFF.

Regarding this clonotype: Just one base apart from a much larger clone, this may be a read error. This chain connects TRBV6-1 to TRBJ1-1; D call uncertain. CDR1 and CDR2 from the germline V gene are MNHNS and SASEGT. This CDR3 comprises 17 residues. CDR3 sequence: CVSSKRISGTLDTEAFF. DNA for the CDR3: TGTGTCAGCAGTAAAAGAATTTCAGGAACCCTGGACACTGAAGCTTTCTTT.

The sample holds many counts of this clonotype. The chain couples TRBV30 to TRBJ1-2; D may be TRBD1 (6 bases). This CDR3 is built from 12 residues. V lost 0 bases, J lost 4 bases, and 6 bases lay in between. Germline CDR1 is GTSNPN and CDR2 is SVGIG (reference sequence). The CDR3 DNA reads TGTGCCTGGAGTGTAGGGGGCTATGGCTACACCTTC. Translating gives CAWSVGGYGYTF.

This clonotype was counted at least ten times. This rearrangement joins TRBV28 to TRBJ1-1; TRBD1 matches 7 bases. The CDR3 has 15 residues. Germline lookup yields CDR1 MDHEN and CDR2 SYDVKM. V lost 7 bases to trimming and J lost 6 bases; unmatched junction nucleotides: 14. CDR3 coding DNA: TGTGCCAGCATCCGCGGGGGACAGCCTCCGGCTGAAGCTTTCTTT. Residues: CASIRGGQPPAEAFF.

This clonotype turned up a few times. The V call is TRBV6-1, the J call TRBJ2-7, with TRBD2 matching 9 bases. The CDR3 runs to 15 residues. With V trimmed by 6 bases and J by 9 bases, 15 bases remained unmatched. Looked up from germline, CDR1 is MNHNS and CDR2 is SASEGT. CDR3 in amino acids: CASRSHSGSRGGQYF. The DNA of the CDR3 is TGTGCCAGCAGATCACATAGCGGGAGTCGGGGCGGGCAGTACTTC.